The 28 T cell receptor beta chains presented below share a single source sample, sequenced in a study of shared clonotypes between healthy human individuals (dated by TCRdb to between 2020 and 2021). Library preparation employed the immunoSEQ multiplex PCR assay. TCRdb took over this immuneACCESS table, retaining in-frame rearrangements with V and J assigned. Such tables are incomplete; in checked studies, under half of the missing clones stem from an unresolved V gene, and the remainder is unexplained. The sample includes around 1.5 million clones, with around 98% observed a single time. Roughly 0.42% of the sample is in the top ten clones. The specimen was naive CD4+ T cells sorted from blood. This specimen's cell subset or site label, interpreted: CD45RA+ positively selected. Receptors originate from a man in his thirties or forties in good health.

The CDR3 spells CASSLVASGQETQYF. The CDR3 DNA is TGCGCCAGCAGCTTGGTGGCTAGCGGCCAAGAGACCCAGTACTTC. The chain carries TRBV5-1 and TRBJ2-5; TRBD2 aligns across 7 bases. The CDR3 is 15 amino acids. CDR1 is SGHRS, CDR2 YFSETQ, per germline. J gave up 1 base and V 0 bases, and 3 bases lay outside the gene matches. Variable domain in full (rest from reference TRBV5-1 and TRBJ2-5): KAGVTQTPRYLIKTRGQQVTLSCSPISGHRSVSWYQQTPGQGLQFLFEYFSETQRNKGNFPGRFSGRQFSNSRSEMNVSTLELGDSALYLCASSLVASGQETQYFGPGTRLLVL.

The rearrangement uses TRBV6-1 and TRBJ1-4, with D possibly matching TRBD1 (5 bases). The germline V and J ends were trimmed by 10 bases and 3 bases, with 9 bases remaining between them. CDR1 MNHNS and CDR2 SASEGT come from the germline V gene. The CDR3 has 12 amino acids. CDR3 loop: CATQGANEKLFF. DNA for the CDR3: TGTGCCACTCAGGGAGCTAATGAAAAACTGTTTTTT.

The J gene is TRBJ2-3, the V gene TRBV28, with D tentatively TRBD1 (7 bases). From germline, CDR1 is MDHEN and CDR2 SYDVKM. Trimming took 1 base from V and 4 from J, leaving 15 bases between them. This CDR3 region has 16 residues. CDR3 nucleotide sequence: TGTGCCAGCAGTTTATATCCAGGAGGGGGCCCAGATACGCAGTATTTT. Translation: CASSLYPGGGPDTQYF.

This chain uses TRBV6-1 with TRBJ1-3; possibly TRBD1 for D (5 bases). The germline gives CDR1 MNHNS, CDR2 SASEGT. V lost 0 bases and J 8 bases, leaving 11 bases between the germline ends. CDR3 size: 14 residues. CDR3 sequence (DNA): TGTGCCAGCAGTGAAGCGCTTGGGGGAGACACCATATATTTT. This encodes CASSEALGGDTIYF.

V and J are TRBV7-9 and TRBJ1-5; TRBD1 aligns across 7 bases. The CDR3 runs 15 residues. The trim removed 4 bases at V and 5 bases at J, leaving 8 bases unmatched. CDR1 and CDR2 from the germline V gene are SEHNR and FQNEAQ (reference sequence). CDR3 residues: CASSSGQVVDQPQHF. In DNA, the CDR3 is TGTGCCAGCAGCTCCGGACAGGTGGTGGATCAGCCCCAGCATTTT.

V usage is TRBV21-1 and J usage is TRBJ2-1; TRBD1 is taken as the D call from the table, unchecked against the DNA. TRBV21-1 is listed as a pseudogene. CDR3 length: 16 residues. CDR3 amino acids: CASSKTRGQSYNEQFF. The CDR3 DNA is TGTGCCAGCAGCAAAACGCGAGGACAGTCCTACAATGAGCAGTTCTTC.

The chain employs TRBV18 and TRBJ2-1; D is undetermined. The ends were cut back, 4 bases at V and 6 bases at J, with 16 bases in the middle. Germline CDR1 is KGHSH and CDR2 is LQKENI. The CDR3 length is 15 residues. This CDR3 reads CASSLRTARGNEQFF. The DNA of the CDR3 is TGTGCCAGCTCACTTCGGACCGCTCGAGGCAATGAGCAGTTCTTC.

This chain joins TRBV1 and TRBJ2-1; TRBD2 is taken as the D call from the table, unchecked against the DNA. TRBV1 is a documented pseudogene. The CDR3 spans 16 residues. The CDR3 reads CTSSQEGLAGNNEQFF. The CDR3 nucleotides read TGCACCAGCAGCCAAGAGGGACTAGCGGGAAACAATGAGCAGTTCTTC.

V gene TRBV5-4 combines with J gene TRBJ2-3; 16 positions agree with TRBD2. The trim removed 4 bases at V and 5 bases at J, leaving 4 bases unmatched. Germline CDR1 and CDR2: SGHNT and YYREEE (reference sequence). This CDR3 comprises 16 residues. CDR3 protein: CASSPGTSGRGDTQYF. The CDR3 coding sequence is TGTGCCAGCAGCCCCGGGACTAGCGGGAGGGGAGATACGCAGTATTTT.

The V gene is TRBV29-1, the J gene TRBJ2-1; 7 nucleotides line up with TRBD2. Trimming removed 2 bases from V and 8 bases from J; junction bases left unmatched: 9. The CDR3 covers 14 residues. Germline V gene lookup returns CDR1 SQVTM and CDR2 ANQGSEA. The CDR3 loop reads CSVEYVGGPDEQFF. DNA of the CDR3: TGCAGCGTTGAATACGTGGGAGGGCCCGATGAGCAGTTCTTC.

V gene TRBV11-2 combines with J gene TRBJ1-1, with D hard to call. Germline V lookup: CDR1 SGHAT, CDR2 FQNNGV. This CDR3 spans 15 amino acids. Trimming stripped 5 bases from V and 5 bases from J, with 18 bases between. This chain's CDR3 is CASSIRSALGTEAFF. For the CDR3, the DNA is TGTGCCAGCAGCATCAGGTCTGCCTTAGGGACTGAAGCTTTCTTT.

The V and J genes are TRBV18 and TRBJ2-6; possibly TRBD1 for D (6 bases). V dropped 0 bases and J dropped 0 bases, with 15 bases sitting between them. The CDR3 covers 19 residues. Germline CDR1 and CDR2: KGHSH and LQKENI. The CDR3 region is CASSPPLTVGASGANVLTF. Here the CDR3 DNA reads TGTGCCAGCTCACCACCGCTCACTGTGGGGGCCTCTGGGGCCAACGTCCTGACTTTC.

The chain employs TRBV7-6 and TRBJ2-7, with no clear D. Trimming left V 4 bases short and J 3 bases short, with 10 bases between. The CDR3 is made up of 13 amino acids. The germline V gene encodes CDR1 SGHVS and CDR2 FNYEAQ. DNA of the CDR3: TGTGCCAGCAGCTCTCACAGAAGCTACGAGCAGTACTTC. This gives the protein CASSSHRSYEQYF.

CDR3 sequence reads: CASSPRGDRNYNEQFF. In nucleotides, the CDR3 is TGTGCCAGCAGCCCCCGAGGGGACAGGAACTACAATGAGCAGTTCTTC. J is TRBJ2-1 and V is TRBV9, with 8 bases lining up with TRBD1. This CDR3 contains 16 residues. CDR1 and CDR2 (germline): SGDLS, YYNGEE. Unmatched junction bases numbered 9, after V lost 4 bases and J lost 3 bases.

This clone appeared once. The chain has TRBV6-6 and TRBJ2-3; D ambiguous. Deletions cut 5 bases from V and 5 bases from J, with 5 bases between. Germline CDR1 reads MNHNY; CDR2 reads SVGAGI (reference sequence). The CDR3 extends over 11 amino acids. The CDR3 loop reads CASSNIDTQYF. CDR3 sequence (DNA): TGTGCCAGCAGTAACATAGATACGCAGTATTTT.

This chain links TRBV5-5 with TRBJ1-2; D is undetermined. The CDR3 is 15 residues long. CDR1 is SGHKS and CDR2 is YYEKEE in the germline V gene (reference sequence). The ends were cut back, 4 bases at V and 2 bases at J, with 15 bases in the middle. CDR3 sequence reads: CASSTGITGNYGYTF. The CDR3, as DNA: TGTGCCAGCAGCACGGGTATTACGGGGAACTATGGCTACACCTTC.

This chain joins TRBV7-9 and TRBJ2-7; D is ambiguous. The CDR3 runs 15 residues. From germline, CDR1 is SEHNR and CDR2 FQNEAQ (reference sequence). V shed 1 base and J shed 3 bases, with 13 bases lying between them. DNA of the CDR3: TGTGCCAGCAGCTTAGGACCCTTCATAGGCTACGAGCAGTACTTC. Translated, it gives CASSLGPFIGYEQYF.

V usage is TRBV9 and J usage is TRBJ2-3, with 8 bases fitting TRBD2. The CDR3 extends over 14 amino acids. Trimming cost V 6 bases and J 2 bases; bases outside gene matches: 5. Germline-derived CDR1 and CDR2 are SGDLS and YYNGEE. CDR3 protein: CASTGGRSTDTQYF. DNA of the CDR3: TGTGCCAGCACTGGCGGGAGGTCCACAGATACGCAGTATTTT.

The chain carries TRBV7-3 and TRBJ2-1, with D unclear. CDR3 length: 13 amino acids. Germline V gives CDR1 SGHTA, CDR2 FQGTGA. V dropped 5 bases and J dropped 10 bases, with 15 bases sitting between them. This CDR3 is CASSTLPGQEQFF. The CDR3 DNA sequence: TGTGCCAGCAGCACCCTCCCCGGGCAGGAGCAGTTCTTC.

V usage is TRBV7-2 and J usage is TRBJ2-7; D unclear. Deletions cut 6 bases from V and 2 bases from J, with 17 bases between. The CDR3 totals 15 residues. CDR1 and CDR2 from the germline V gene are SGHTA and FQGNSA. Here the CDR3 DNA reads TGTGCCAGCAGTCTCGGTGTGAGCGCGGCCTACGAGCAGTACTTC. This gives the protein CASSLGVSAAYEQYF.

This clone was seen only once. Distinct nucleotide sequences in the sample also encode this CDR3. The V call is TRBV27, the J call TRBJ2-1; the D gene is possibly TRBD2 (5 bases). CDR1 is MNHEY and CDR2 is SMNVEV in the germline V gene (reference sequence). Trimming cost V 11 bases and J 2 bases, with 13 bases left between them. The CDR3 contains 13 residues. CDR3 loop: CAVRGLAYNEQFF. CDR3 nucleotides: TGTGCCGTCCGGGGTTTAGCCTACAATGAGCAGTTCTTC.

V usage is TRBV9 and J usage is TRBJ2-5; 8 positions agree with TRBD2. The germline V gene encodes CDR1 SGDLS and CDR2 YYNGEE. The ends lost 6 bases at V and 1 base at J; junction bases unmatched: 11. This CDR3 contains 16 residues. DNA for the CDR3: TGTGCCAGCACCCCAACTAGCGGAAGATCCCAAGAGACCCAGTACTTC. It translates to CASTPTSGRSQETQYF.

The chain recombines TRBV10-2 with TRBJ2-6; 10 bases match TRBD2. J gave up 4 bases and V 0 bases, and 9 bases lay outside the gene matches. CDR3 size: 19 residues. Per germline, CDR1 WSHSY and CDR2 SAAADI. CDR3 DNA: TGCGCCAGCAGTGAGTCGTGGCTAGCGGGAGCTCCGGGGGCCAACGTCCTGACTTTC. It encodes CASSESWLAGAPGANVLTF.

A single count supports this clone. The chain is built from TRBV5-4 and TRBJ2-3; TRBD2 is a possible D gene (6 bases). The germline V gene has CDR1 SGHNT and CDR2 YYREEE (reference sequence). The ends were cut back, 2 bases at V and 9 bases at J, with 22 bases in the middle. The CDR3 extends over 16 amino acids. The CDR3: CASSLTTGTLERTQYF. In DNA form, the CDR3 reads TGTGCCAGCAGCTTAACCACCGGGACTCTGGAGAGGACGCAGTATTTT.

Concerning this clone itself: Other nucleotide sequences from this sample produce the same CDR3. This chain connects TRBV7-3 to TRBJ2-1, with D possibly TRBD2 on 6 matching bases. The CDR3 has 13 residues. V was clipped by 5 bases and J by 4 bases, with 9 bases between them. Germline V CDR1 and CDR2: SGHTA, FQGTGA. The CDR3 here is CASSAGLYNEQFF. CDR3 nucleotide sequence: TGTGCCAGCAGCGCGGGACTTTACAATGAGCAGTTCTTC.

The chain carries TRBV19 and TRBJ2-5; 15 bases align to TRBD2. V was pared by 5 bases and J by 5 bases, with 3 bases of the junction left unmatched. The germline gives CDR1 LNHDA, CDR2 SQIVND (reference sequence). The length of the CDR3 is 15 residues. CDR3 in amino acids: CASSEGTSGRETQYF. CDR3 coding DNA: TGTGCCAGTAGTGAAGGGACTAGCGGGAGGGAGACCCAGTACTTC.

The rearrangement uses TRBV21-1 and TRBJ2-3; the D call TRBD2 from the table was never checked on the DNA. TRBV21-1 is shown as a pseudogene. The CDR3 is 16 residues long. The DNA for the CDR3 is TGTGCCAGCAGTATATTAGCATTCCAGAGCACAGATACGCAGTATTTT. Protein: CASSILAFQSTDTQYF.

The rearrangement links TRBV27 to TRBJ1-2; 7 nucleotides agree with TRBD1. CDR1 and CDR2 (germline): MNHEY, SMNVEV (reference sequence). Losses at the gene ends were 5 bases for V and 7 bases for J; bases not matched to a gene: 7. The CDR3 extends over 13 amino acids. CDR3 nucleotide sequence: TGTGCCAGCAGTGTTACAGGGGCTCGTGGCTACACCTTC. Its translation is CASSVTGARGYTF.